This is a list of T cell receptor beta chains from one sample in a study of T cells in Graves' hyperthyroidism and ophthalmopathy. TCRdb redid the calling of the multiplex PCR reads with MiXCR, one entry per CDR3 protein. The sample has 50,000 to 60,000 distinct CDR3 sequences; around 48% are singletons. Sequencing was carried out using blood. The receptors derive from a woman in her forties or fifties with Graves' ophthalmopathy. Both conserved end residues are part of each CDR3. Each record gives: J gene, D gene, clone size, V gene, CDR3 protein, CDR3 DNA. The D gene is left open where the match is weak. Some rows mark clone size as missing; the rest say once, few, many or name a class of expanded clone.

>TRBJ2-5|TRBD2|many|TRBV2
CASRGGGLAVSWETQYF
TGTGCCAGCAGGGGGGGTGGACTAGCGGTTAGTTGGGAGACCCAGTACTTC
>TRBJ2-7|-|few|TRBV28
CASSIQGFDYEQYF
TGTGCCAGCAGTATACAGGGCTTTGATTACGAGCAGTACTTC
>TRBJ2-3|-|-|TRBV25-1
CASSQTSVYFCATHPGLSTDTQYF
-
>TRBJ2-2|TRBD1|many|TRBV11-2
CASSFRDRANTGELFF
TGTGCCAGCAGCTTCAGGGACAGAGCGAACACCGGGGAGCTGTTTTTT
>TRBJ1-2|-|medium-sized|TRBV10-3
CAISESLDGYTF
TGTGCCATCAGTGAGTCGTTAGATGGCTACACCTTC
>TRBJ1-3|-|many|TRBV28
CASSPGGPGNTIYF
TGTGCCAGCAGTCCAGGTGGACCGGGAAACACCATATATTTT
>TRBJ2-7|-|-|TRBV20-1
CSARDPANPGYEQYF
TGCAGTGCTAGAGATCCGGCAAATCCGGGGTACGAGCAGTACTTC
>TRBJ2-5|-|-|TRBV6-4
CAGSEAETQCF
TGTGCCGGCAGTGAGGCGGAGACCCAGTGCTTC
>TRBJ1-2|TRBD1|-|TRBV6-5
CASSYAPPTGDRYGYTF
TGTGCCAGCAGTTACGCACCACCGACAGGGGATAGGTATGGCTACACCTTC
>TRBJ2-1|-|many|TRBV27
CASSLSGQLGRVEQFF
TGTGCCAGCAGTTTATCCGGACAGCTGGGTCGTGTTGAGCAGTTCTTC
>TRBJ2-7|-|-|TRBV29-1
CSVEELGYEQYF
TGCAGCGTTGAAGAACTAGGCTACGAGCAGTACTTC